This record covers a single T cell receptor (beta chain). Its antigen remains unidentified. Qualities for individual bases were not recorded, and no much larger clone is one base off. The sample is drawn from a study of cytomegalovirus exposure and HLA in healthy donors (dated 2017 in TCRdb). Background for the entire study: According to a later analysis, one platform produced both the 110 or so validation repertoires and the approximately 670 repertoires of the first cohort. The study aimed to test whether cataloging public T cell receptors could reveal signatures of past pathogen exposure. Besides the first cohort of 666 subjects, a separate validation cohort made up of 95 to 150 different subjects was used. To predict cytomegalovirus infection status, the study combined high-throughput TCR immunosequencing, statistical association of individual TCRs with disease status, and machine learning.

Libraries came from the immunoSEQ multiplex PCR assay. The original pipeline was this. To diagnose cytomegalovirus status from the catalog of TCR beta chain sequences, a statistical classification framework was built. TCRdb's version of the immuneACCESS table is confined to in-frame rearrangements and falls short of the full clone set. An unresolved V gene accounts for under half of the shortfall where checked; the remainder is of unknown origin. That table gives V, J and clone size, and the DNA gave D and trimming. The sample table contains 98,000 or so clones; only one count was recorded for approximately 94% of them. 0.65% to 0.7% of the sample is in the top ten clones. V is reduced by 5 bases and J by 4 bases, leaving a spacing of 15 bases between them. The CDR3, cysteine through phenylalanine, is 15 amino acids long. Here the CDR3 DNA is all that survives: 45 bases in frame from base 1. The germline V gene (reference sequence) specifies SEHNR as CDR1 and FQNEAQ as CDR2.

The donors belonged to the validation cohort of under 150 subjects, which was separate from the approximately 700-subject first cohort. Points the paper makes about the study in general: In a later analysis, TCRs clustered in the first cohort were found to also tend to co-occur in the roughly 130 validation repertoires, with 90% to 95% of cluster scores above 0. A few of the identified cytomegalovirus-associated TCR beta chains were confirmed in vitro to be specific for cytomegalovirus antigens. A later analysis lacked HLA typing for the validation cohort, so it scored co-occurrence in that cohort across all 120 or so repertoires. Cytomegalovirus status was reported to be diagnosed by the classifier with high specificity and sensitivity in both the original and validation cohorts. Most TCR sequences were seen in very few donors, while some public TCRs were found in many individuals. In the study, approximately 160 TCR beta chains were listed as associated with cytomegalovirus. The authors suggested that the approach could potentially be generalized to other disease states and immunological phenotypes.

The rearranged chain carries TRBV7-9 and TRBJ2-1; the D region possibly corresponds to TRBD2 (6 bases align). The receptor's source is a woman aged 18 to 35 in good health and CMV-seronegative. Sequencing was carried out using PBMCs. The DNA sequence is TGTGCCAGCAGCGCAAAGCGGGCTAGTTACAATGAGCAGTTCTTC. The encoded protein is CASSAKRASYNEQFF.